The entry below gives a single TCR beta chain sequence along with its context. The germline gives CDR1 MNHEY, CDR2 SVGEGT. CDR3 length: 15 residues. Losses at the gene ends were 2 bases for V and 4 bases for J; bases not matched to a gene: 3. Authors' processing steps: Cell counts per sample came from amplifying reference gene primers. Only in-frame clones appear in the TCRdb table, and some are missing; sequencing was by immunoSEQ multiplex PCR. That table furnishes V, J and clone size, whereas the DNA furnished D and trimming. The sample records roughly 170,000 clones, 83% being singletons. Enrollees, about 18 to 89 years old, lived in fewer than 25 US areas. Among Cohort 3 donors, those recovered had two negative PCRs, clearance, or symptom resolution. The data are from a study of blood T cell repertoires in COVID-19.

The source of this sequence is a woman between 45 and 60 years old who had recovered from COVID-19. Sample: PBMCs or T cells enriched from blood (not recorded which). This chain uses TRBV6-2 or TRBV6-3 with TRBJ1-5; 9 bases are shared with TRBD1. DNA of the CDR3: TGTGCCAGCAGTTACCCCGGGACAGGGAATCAGCCCCAGCATTTT. It encodes CASSYPGTGNQPQHF.